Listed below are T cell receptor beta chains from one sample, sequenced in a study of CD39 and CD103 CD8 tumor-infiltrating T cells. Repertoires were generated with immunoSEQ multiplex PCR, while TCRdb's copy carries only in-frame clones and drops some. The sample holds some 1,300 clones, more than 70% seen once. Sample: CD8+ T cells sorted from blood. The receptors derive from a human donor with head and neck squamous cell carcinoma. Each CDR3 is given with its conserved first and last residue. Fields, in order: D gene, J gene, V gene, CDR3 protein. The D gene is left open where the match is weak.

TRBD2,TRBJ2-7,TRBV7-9,CASSLAVSGYEQYF
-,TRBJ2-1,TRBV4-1,CASSQVGAAYNEQFF
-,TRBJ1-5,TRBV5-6,CASSLGMQAYQPQHF
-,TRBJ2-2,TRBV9,CASNSVGTGRNTGELFF
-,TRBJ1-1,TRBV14,CASSQGHRAEAFF
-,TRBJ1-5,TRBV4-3,CASSQNSDSSNQPQHF
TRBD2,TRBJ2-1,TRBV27,CASSRGGGGNNEQFF
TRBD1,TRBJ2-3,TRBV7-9,CASSPTGQNTDTQYF
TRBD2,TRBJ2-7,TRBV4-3,CASSQSGGSYEQYF
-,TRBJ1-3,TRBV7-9,CASRSPGREILDDF
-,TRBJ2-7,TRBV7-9,CASSSRAGQPDYEQYF
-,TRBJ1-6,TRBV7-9,CASSLHDTAGINSPLHF
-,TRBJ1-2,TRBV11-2,CASSLVRANYGYTF
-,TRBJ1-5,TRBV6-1,CASSEVGGDYSNQPQHF
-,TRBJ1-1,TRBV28,CASSASQIMNTEAFF
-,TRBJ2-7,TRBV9,CASSYSVAGNEQYF
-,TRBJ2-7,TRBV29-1,CSVEDQAGTYEQYF
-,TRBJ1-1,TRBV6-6,CASSFWTANTEAFF
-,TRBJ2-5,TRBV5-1,CASSLGGTPLETQYF
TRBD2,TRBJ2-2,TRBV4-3,CASSQEIAGGGTGELFF
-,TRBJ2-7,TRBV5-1,CASSFFPQEGSNHEQYF
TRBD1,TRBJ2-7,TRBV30,CAWSDGQAYEQYF
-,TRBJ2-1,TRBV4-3,CASSQSNPGGGYNEQFF
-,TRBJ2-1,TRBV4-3,CASSQDFRALEQFF
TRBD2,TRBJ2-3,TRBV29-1,CSVDPSGAFTHTQYF
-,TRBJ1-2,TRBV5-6,CASSSDIAYGYTF
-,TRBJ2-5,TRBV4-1,CASSFRRGTGETQYF
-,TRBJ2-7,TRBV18,CASSPPRTDDEQYF
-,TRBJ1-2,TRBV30,CAWGVAGYTF
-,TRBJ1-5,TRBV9,CASSVAGYSNQPQHF
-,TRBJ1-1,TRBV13,CASSLEGGGTEAFF
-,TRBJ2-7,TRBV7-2,CASSLNRWSRAPLEQYF
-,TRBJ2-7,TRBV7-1,CASSLAQDSYEQYF
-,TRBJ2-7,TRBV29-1,CSARDLDDSYEQYF
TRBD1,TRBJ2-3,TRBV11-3,CASSPRTGLSTDTQYF
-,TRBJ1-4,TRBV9,CASSAFQTNEKLFF
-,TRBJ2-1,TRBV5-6,CASSLPGKDNEQFF
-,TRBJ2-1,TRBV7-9,CASSPTGTYNEQFF
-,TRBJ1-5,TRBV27,CASSLRRDQPQHF
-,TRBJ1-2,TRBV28,CASSSRAEDYGYTF
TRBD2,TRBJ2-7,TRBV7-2,CASSSVAGGVYEQYF
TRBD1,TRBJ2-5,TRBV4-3,CASSQETGSSETQYF
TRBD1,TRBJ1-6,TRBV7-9,CASSLETGVNSPLHF
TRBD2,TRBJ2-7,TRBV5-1,CASSRGDYEQYF
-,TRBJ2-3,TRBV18,CASSRHPTLTKDTQYF
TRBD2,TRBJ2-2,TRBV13,CASSLGLAGAWGTGELFF
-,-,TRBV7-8,CASSHAGYEQYF